This T cell receptor beta chain comes out of a study of shared clonotypes between healthy human individuals. General study points: Some clonotypes were shared by all four sorted-subset donors, while others were not shared. The non-shared ones had lower generation probabilities than the shared ones. Large sequencing depth failed to make sorted-subset sequencing complete, rarefaction showed. Sharing across four donors was highest in naive CD4 (roughly 5%) and lowest in memory CD8 (around 0.4%).

This CDR3 has 10 residues. Trimming shortened V by 6 bases and J by 7 bases, and 9 bases separated the two germline ends. The germline V gene encodes CDR1 SQVTM and CDR2 ANQGSEA. As to this clone: What it binds is unknown.

Every subset had its genomic DNA shared out evenly among several immunoSEQ plates. TCRdb's table, derived via immunoSEQ multiplex PCR, lists solely in-frame clones and lacks some. The table shows fewer than 850,000 clones, with about 96% occurring only once. Naive CD8 cells lacked CD45RO and underwent positive selection for CCR7, leaving out terminally differentiated effector memory CD45RA+ cells. The rearrangement links TRBV29-1 to TRBJ1-2; D gene unclear. Sequencing input: naive CD8+ T cells sorted from blood. The sequence derives from a man in his thirties or forties in good health. The CDR3 DNA reads TGCAGCGTCGATCGGGTTGGCTACACCTTC. It encodes CSVDRVGYTF.